This TCR beta chain derives from a study of technical replicates of blood from four donors. Generated by immunoSEQ multiplex PCR, the TCRdb table keeps only in-frame clones and is missing some. Seen here are more than 50,000 clones, 80% to 90% observed once, and the top ten hold 4% to 6.5%. Trimming stripped 6 bases from V and 6 bases from J, with 12 bases between. CDR1 is SGHTA and CDR2 is FQGTGA in the germline V gene. The CDR3 has 14 residues. Concerning this clone: This CDR3 is also generated by other DNA sequences in the sample.

Source material: PBMCs. The chain uses TRBV7-3 and TRBJ1-6, with TRBD1 as a possible D gene (6 bases). The TCR was taken from a human donor in good health. Some clones in this sample may be carry-over from other donors' samples. The CDR3 spells CASSPGQANSPLHF. The CDR3 DNA reads as TGTGCCAGCAGTCCGGGACAAGCTAATTCACCCCTCCACTTT. Together with reference TRBV7-3 and TRBJ1-6, the CDR3 gives the full variable domain: GAGVSQTPSNKVTEKGKYVELRCDPISGHTALYWYRQSLGQGPEFLIYFQGTGAADDSGLPNDRFFAVRPEGSVSTLKIQRTERGDSAVYLCASSPGQANSPLHFGNGTRLTVT.